This T cell receptor (beta chain) was identified during a study of patients and donors after allogeneic stem cell transplantation. This clonotype has more than one count but fewer than ten. A single record per CDR3 protein comes from TCRdb applying MiXCR to the RT-PCR reads. Of about 960,000 distinct CDR3 sequences detected, more than 15% appear once; the ten largest clones hold roughly 6%. V shed 6 bases and J shed 1 base, with 10 bases lying between them. This CDR3 contains 13 residues. CDR1 and CDR2 from the germline V gene are DFQATT and SNEGSKA (reference sequence). What was sequenced was blood, either unsorted or a sorted T cell fraction (not recorded which). The chain uses TRBV20-1 and TRBJ1-3, with unresolved D. This TCR was sampled from a human donor who was either an allogeneic HSCT recipient or a stem cell or donor lymphocyte infusion donor (not recorded which). It is not recorded whose cells these are; they may come from a transplant donor. This CDR3 reads CSAKVVSGNTIYF. The CDR3 DNA reads as TGCAGTGCCAAAGTTGTGTCTGGAAACACCATATATTTT.